This entry lists 13 T cell receptor beta chains sequenced from one sample in a study of blood T cell repertoires in COVID-19. Sequencing was performed with immunoSEQ multiplex PCR; in TCRdb, only in-frame clones are kept and a portion is missing. In the table there are 84,000 or so clones, around three quarters of which are singletons. The sequencing sample was made of peripheral blood. The source of these receptors is a human donor in a cohort sampled during active COVID-19.

The rearrangement joins TRBV6-6 to TRBJ2-5; a weak D match, TRBD2 (6 bases). Germline CDR1 and CDR2: MNHNY and SVGAGI (reference sequence). This CDR3 comprises 12 residues. V was shortened by 5 bases and J by 10 bases, with 14 bases between the two germline ends. As DNA, the CDR3 is TGTGCCAGCAGTGGCCGGGACTCCAACCAGTACTTC. This gives the protein CASSGRDSNQYF.

The genes are TRBV27 and TRBJ1-6; D gene ambiguous. Germline V gives CDR1 MNHEY, CDR2 SMNVEV (reference sequence). This CDR3 is 13 amino acids long. V was trimmed by 6 bases and J by 8 bases, leaving 11 bases between them. CDR3 sequence reads: CASRPRSDSPLHF. The CDR3 DNA is TGTGCCAGCAGGCCTCGGTCTGATTCACCCCTCCACTTT.

The V and J genes are TRBV29-1 and TRBJ2-1, with no clear D. CDR1 SQVTM and CDR2 ANQGSEA come from the germline V gene. The CDR3 consists of 14 residues. Deletions cut 4 bases from V and 9 bases from J, with 19 bases between. CDR3 residues: CSVVGQLDNGEQFF. Written as DNA, the CDR3 is TGCAGCGTTGTTGGGCAGTTGGATAACGGTGAGCAGTTCTTC.

CDR3 amino acids: CASSGQIGNSPLHF. Written as DNA, the CDR3 is TGTGCCAGCAGCGGACAGATTGGAAATTCACCCCTCCACTTT. The gene calls are TRBV9 and TRBJ1-6, with D possibly matching TRBD1 (5 bases). Trimming took off 3 bases at V and 7 bases at J, with 11 bases between the two ends. The CDR3 length is 14 residues. The germline V gene has CDR1 SGDLS and CDR2 YYNGEE.

This clone was recorded a few times. V usage is TRBV5-1 and J usage is TRBJ2-3; 15 bases match TRBD2. Germline V gives CDR1 SGHRS, CDR2 YFSETQ. The J segment lost 3 bases and the V segment lost 1 base, leaving 15 bases of the junction unmatched. The CDR3 contains 21 residues. The CDR3 spells CASSLSPGLAGGRHRTDTQYF. CDR3 bases: TGCGCCAGCAGCTTGTCTCCGGGACTAGCGGGAGGTCGTCACCGAACAGATACGCAGTATTTT.

This clone was recorded a few times. The J gene is TRBJ2-7, the V gene TRBV4-3; D might be TRBD1 (5 bases). The CDR3 is 15 amino acids. With 0 bases removed from V and 2 bases from J, the gap between germline ends came to 11 bases. Germline-derived CDR1 and CDR2 are LGHNA and YSLEER. CDR3 nucleotide sequence: TGCGCCAGCAGCCAAGATCCAGGGTGGGCCTACGAGCAGTACTTC. Amino acids: CASSQDPGWAYEQYF.

The V and J genes are TRBV5-4 and TRBJ2-2; a weak D match, TRBD2 (6 bases). From germline, CDR1 is SGHNT and CDR2 YYREEE (reference sequence). V lost 2 bases and J lost 2, with 10 bases in between. The CDR3 sequence is 15 residues long. The CDR3 is CASSLPGLNTGELFF. DNA of the CDR3: TGTGCCAGCAGCTTACCGGGACTCAACACCGGGGAGCTGTTTTTT.

J is TRBJ2-7 and V is TRBV7-2, with 9 bases identical to TRBD2. This CDR3 spans 16 amino acids. Unmatched junction bases numbered 8, after V lost 2 bases and J lost 3 bases. Germline V gene lookup returns CDR1 SGHTA and CDR2 FQGNSA. The CDR3: CASSLRAGGTLYEQYF. The CDR3 DNA reads TGTGCCAGCAGCTTAAGGGCGGGAGGGACCCTCTACGAGCAGTACTTC.

The V call is TRBV5-1, the J call TRBJ2-3; TRBD2 matches 8 bases. Per germline, CDR1 SGHRS and CDR2 YFSETQ. After removal of 1 base from V and 4 bases from J, the junction contained 8 bases not matched to a gene. The CDR3 has 16 amino acids. The CDR3 here is CASSLFPSGSPDTQYF. The DNA for the CDR3 is TGCGCCAGCAGCTTGTTTCCCAGCGGGAGTCCAGATACGCAGTATTTT.

The V gene is TRBV7-6, the J gene TRBJ2-7, with TRBD1 identical over 7 bases. Trimming took 5 bases from V and 3 from J; bases not matched to a gene: 4. Germline V CDR1 and CDR2: SGHVS, FNYEAQ. This CDR3 is 13 amino acids long. CDR3 DNA: TGTGCCAGCAGCATTGGACAGGTCTACGAGCAGTACTTC. As protein: CASSIGQVYEQYF.

This clone was seen a few times. The CDR3 protein is CASSGQNQETQYF. The CDR3, as DNA: TGTGCCAGTTCGGGACAGAATCAAGAGACCCAGTACTTC. This rearrangement joins TRBV19 to TRBJ2-5; 7 bases line up with TRBD1. This CDR3 contains 13 residues. After removal of 8 bases from V and 2 bases from J, the junction contained 5 bases not matched to a gene. Germline assignment: CDR1 LNHDA and CDR2 SQIVND (reference sequence).

This clone was observed a single time. V and J are TRBV27 and TRBJ1-6, with D unresolved. CDR3 length equals 14 residues. Per germline, CDR1 MNHEY and CDR2 SMNVEV (reference sequence). V gave up 4 bases and J gave up 4 bases, with 8 bases separating them. The CDR3, as DNA: TGTGCCAGCAGTTCCCGGGAGTATAATTCACCCCTCCACTTT. Translation gives CASSSREYNSPLHF.

J is TRBJ2-4 and V is TRBV2, with 14 nucleotides matching TRBD2. Per germline, CDR1 SNHLY and CDR2 FYNNEI. This CDR3 region has 16 residues. Trimming removed 6 bases from V and 8 bases from J; junction bases left unmatched: 9. CDR3 in DNA: TGTGCCAGCAGCCCTCCGGGACTAGCGGGAGCTGACATTCAGTACTTC. This codes for CASSPPGLAGADIQYF.